This entry features one T cell receptor beta chain sequence. What it recognizes is unknown. This specimen comes from a study of T cell responses to AZD1222 COVID-19 vaccine. Across the study: The study pooled second doses at about 4 or about 12 weeks. General study findings and limits: Donors, mostly white British, included more females; clonal diversity was possibly underestimated.

Produced via immunoSEQ multiplex PCR; TCRdb's table is partial and in-frame only. The sample consists of 150,000 to 200,000 clones, around 89% of them appearing once. The CDR3 is 15 residues long. The V gene's germline CDR1 is LNHNV and CDR2 YYDKDF (reference sequence). Unmatched junction bases numbered 5, after V lost 1 base and J lost 5 bases. Sequenced here: peripheral blood, sampled on day 0 of AZD1222 vaccination. The sequence was collected from an adult in good health. The rearrangement uses TRBV15 and TRBJ2-1; 7 nucleotides line up with TRBD2. The CDR3 loop reads CATSRVGGGNNEQFF. The CDR3 DNA follows: TGTGCCACCAGCAGAGTTGGCGGGGGAAACAATGAGCAGTTCTTC.